This T cell receptor beta chain came from a study of blood T cells in healthy people across ages. Notes on the study in general: Measured against age, TCR beta diversity per million T cells decreased in a roughly linear manner.

On this clonotype: The antigen remains unidentified.

V shed 7 bases and J 4 bases; nucleotides not matched to a gene: 13. Germline CDR1 reads SGHRS; CDR2 reads YFSETQ. This CDR3 contains 16 residues. With a J-beta primer mix and a sample-barcoded 5' primer, a second PCR ran about 7 to 11 cycles. Using its own MiXCR run on the 5' RACE reads, TCRdb lists one record per CDR3 protein. This table holds approximately 1,700,000 distinct CDR3 sequences, about two fifths found once. The source is a human donor in good health. The chain couples TRBV5-1 to TRBJ2-5, with TRBD1 matching over 10 bases. Sample: blood. Written as DNA, the CDR3 is TGCGCCAGCGACCTTGGGAGGGACAGGGGTCGAGAGACCCAGTACTTC. This encodes CASDLGRDRGRETQYF.